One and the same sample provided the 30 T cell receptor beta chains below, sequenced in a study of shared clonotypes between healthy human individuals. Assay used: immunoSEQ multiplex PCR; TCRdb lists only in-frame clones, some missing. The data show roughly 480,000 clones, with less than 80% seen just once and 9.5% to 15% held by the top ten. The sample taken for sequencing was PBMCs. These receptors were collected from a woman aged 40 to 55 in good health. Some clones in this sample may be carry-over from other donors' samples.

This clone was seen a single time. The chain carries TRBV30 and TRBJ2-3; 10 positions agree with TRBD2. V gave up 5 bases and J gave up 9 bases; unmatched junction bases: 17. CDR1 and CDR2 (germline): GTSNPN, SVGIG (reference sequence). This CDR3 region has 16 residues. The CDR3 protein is CAWGEGLAGGGGTQYF. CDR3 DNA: TGTGCCTGGGGAGAGGGGTTAGCGGGAGGCGGGGGGACGCAGTATTTT.

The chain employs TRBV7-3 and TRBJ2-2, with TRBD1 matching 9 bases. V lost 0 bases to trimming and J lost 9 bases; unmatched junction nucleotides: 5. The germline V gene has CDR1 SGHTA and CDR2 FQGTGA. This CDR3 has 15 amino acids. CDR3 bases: TGTGCCAGCAGCTTAACGGTGGGACAGGGCCGGGAGCTGTTTTTT. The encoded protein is CASSLTVGQGRELFF. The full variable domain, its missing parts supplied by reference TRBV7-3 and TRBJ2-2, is GAGVSQTPSNKVTEKGKYVELRCDPISGHTALYWYRQSLGQGPEFLIYFQGTGAADDSGLPNDRFFAVRPEGSVSTLKIQRTERGDSAVYLCASSLTVGQGRELFFGEGSRLTVL.

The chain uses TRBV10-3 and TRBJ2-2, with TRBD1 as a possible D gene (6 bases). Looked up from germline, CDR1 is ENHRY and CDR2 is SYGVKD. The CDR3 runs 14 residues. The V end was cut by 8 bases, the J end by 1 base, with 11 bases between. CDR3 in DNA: TGTGCCATCCTTGGGGGCGAGAACACCGGGGAGCTGTTTTTT. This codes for CAILGGENTGELFF.

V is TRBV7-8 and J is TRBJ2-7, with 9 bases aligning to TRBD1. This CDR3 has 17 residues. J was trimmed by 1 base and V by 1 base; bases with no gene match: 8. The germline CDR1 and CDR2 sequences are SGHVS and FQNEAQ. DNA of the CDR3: TGTGCCAGCAGCTTAGTAGGCCGGACAGGGGTTTCCTACGAGCAGTACTTC. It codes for CASSLVGRTGVSYEQYF.

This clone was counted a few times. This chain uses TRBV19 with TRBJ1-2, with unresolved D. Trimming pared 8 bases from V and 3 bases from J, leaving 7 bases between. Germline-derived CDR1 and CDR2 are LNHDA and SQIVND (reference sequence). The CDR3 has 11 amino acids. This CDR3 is CASFVHYGYTF. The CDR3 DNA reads TGTGCCAGTTTTGTTCACTATGGCTACACCTTC.

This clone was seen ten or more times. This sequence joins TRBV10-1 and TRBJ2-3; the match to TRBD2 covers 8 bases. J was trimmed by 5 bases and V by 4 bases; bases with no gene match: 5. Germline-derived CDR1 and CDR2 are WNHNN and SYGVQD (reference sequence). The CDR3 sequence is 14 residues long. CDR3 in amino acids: CASSAAGGLDTQYF. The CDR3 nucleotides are TGCGCCAGCAGTGCTGCGGGAGGTCTAGATACGCAGTATTTT.

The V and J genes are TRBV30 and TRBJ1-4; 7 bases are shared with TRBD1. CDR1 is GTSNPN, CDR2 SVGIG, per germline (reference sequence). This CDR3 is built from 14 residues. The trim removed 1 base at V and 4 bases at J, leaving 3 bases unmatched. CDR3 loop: CAWSGTGHNEKLFF. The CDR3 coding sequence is TGTGCCTGGAGTGGGACAGGACATAATGAAAAACTGTTTTTT.

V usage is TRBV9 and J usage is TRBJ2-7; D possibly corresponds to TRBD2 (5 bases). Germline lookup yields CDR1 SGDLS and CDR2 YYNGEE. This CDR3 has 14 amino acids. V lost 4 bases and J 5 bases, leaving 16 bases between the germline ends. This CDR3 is CASSPTPFGNEQYF. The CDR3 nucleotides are TGTGCCAGCAGCCCCACCCCCTTCGGGAACGAGCAGTACTTC. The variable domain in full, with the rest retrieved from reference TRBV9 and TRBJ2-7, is DSGVTQTPKHLITATGQRVTLRCSPRSGDLSVYWYQQSLDQGLQFLIQYYNGEERAKGNILERFSAQQFPDLHSELNLSSLELGDSALYFCASSPTPFGNEQYFGPGTRLTVT.

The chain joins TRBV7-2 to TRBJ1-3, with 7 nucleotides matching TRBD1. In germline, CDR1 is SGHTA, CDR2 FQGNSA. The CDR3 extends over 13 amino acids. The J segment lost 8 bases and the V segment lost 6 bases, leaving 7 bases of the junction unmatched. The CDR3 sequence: CASSRYTGDTIYF. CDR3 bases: TGTGCCAGCAGTCGATACACAGGGGACACCATATATTTT.

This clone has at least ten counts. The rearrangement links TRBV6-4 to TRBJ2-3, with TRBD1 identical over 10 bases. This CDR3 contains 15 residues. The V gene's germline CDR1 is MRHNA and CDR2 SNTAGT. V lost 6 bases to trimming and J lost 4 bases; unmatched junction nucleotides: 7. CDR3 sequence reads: CASSRGTGEADTQYF. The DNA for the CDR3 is TGTGCCAGCAGCCGGGGGACAGGGGAGGCAGATACGCAGTATTTT.

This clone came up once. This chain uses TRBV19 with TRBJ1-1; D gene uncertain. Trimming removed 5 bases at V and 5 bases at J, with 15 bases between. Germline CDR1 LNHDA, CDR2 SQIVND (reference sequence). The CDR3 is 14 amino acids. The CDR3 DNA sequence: TGTGCCAGTAGTTATAGACCGGAGGGAACTGAAGCTTTCTTT. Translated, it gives CASSYRPEGTEAFF.

The CDR3 bases are TGTGCCAGCAGCTCCCCCGGCCCCGCGTTCACCGGGGAGCTGTTTTTT. As protein: CASSSPGPAFTGELFF. The chain links TRBV5-8 to TRBJ2-2; the D is unclear. V shed 3 bases and J shed 4 bases, with 16 bases lying between them. The CDR3 sequence is 16 residues long. CDR1 SGHTS and CDR2 YDEGEE come from the germline V gene. Filled out from reference TRBV5-8 and TRBJ2-2, the complete variable domain reads EAGVTQSPTHLIKTRGQQATLRCSPISGHTSVYWYQQALGLGLQFLLWYDEGEERNRGNFPPRFSGRQFPNYSSELNVNALELEDSALYLCASSSPGPAFTGELFFGEGSRLTVL.

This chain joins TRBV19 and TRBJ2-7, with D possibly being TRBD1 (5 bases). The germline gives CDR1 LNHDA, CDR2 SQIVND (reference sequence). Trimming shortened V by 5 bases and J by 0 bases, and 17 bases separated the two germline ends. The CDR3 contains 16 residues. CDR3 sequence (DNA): TGTGCCAGTAGTCCAAAGCAGGGATCCTACTCCTACGAGCAGTACTTC. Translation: CASSPKQGSYSYEQYF.

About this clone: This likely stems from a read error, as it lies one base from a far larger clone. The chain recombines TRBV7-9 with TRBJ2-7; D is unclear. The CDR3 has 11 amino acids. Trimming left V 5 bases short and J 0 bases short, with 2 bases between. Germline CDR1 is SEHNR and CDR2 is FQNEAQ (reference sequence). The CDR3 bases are TGTGCCAGCAGCGACTCCTACGAGCAGTACTTC. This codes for CASSDSYEQYF.

CDR3 coding DNA: TGTGCCAGCAGCCCAAAGGCGGGAGGAGTTGGAGATACGCAGTATTTT. Amino acids: CASSPKAGGVGDTQYF. The chain carries TRBV7-9 and TRBJ2-3; the match to TRBD2 covers 8 bases. The length of the CDR3 is 16 residues. Germline V gene data show CDR1 as SEHNR and CDR2 as FQNEAQ (reference sequence). The J segment lost 5 bases and the V segment lost 5 bases, leaving 12 bases of the junction unmatched. The whole variable domain, remainder taken from reference TRBV7-9 and TRBJ2-3, is DTGVSQNPRHKITKRGQNVTFRCDPISEHNRLYWYRQTLGQGPEFLTYFQNEAQLEKSRLLSDRFSAERPKGSFSTLEIQRTEQGDSAMYLCASSPKAGGVGDTQYFGPGTRLTVL.

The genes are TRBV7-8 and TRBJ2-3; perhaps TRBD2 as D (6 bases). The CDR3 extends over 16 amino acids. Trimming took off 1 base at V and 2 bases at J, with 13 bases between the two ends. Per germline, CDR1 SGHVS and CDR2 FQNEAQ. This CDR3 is CASSLEGGTDTDTQYF. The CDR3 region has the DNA TGTGCCAGCAGCTTAGAGGGAGGCACGGACACAGATACGCAGTATTTT.

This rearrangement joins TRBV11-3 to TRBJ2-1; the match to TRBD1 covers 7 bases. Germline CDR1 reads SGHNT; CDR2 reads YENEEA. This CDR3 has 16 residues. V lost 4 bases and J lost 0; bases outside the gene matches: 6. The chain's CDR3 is CASSSQGTSSYNEQFF. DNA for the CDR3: TGTGCCAGCAGCTCACAGGGGACCAGCTCCTACAATGAGCAGTTCTTC.

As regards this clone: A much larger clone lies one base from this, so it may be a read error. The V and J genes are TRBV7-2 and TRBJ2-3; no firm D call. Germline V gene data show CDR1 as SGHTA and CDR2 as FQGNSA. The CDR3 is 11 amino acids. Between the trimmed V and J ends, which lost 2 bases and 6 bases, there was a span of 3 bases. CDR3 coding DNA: TGTGCCAGCAGCTTAAAGGATACGCAGTATTTT. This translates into CASSLKDTQYF. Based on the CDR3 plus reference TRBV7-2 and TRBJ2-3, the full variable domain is GAGVSQSPSNKVTEKGKDVELRCDPISGHTALYWYRQSLGQGLEFLIYFQGNSAPDKSGLPSDRFSAERTGGSVSTLTIQRTQQEDSAVYLCASSLKDTQYFGPGTRLTVL.

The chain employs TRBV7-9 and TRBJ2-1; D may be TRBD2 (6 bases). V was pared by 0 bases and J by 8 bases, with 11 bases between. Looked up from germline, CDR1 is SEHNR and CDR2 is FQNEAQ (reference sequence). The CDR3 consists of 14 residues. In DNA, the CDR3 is TGTGCCAGCAGCTTAGCGGCCCGGAGGGATGAGCAGTTCTTC. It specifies CASSLAARRDEQFF.

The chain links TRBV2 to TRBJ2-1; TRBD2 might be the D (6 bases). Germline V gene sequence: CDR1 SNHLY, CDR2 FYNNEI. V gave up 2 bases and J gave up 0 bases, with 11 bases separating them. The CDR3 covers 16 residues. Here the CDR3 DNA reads TGTGCCAGCAGTGAATCCCTAGCGAGCTCCTACAATGAGCAGTTCTTC. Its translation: CASSESLASSYNEQFF.

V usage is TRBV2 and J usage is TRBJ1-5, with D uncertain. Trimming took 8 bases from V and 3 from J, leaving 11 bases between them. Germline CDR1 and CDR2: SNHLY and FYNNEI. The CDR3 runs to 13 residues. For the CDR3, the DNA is TGTGCCAGCGCCGGGCAGCCCAATCAGCCCCAGCATTTT. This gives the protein CASAGQPNQPQHF.

The CDR3 coding sequence is TGTGCCAGCAGCGAGCAGGGGAGAGGTGCTGAAAAACTGTTTTTT. Its protein product is CASSEQGRGAEKLFF. The V and J genes are TRBV2 and TRBJ1-4; D perhaps matches TRBD1 (6 bases). The CDR3 loop spans 15 amino acids. The V end was cut by 6 bases, the J end by 7 bases, with 18 bases between. The V gene's germline CDR1 is SNHLY and CDR2 FYNNEI.

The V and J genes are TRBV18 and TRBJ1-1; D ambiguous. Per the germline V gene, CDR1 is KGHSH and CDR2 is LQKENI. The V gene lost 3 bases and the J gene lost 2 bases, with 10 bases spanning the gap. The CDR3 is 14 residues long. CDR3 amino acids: CASSPMTPNTEAFF. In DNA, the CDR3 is TGTGCCAGCTCACCTATGACACCTAACACTGAAGCTTTCTTT.

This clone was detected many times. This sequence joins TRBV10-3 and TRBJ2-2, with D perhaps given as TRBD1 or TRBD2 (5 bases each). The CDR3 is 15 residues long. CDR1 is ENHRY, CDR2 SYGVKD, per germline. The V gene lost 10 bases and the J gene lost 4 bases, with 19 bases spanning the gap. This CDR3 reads CATARTGTLTGELFF. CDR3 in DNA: TGTGCCACAGCCCGAACCGGGACGCTCACCGGGGAGCTGTTTTTT.

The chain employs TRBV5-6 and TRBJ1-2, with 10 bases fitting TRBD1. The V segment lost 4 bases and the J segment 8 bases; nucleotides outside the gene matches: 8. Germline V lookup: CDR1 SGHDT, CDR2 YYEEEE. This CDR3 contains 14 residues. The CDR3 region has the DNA TGTGCCAGCAGCATCGACAGGGGGCGCGTGGGCTACACCTTC. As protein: CASSIDRGRVGYTF.

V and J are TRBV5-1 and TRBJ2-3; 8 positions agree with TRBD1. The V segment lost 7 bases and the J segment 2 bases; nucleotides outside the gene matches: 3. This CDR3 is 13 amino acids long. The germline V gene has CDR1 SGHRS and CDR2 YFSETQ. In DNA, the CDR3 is TGCGCCAGCGGACAGGGAAACACAGATACGCAGTATTTT. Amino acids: CASGQGNTDTQYF.

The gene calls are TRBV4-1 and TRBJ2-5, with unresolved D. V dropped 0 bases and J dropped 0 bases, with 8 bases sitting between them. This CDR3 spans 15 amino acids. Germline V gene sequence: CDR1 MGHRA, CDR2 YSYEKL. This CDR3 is CASSQEAPYQETQYF. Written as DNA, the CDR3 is TGCGCCAGCAGCCAAGAGGCACCGTACCAAGAGACCCAGTACTTC.

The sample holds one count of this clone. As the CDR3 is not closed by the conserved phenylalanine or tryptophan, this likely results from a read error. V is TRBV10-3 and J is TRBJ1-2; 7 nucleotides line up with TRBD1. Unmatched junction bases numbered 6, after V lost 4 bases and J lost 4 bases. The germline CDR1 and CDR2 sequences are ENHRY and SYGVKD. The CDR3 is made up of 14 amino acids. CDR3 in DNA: TGTGCCATCAGTGCCCAGACAGGGTCCTATGGCTACACCTTA. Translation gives CAISAQTGSYGYTL.

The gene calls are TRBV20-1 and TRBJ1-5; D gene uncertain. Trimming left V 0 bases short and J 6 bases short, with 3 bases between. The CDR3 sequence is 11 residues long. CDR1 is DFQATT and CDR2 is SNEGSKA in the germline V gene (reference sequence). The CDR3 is CSARDSQPQHF. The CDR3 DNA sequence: TGCAGTGCTAGAGACAGTCAGCCCCAGCATTTT.

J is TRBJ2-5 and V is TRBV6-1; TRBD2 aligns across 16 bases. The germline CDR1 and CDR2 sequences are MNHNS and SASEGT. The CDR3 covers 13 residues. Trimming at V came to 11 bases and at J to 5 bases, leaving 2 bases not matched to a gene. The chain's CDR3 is CAAGLAGGETQYF. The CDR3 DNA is TGTGCCGCGGGACTAGCGGGGGGGGAGACCCAGTACTTC.